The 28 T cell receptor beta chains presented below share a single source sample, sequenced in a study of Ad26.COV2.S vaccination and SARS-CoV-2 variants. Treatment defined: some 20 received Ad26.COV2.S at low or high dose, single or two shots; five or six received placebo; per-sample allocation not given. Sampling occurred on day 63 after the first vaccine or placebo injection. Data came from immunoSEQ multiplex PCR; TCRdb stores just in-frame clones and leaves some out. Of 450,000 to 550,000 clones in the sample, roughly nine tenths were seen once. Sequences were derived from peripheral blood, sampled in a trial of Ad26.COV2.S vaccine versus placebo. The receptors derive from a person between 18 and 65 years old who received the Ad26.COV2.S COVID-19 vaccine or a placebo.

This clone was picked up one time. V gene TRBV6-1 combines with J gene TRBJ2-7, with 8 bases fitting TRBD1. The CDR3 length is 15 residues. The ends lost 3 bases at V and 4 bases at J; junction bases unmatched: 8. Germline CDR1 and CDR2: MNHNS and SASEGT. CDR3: CASSDPTTGVYEQYF. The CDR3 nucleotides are TGTGCCAGCAGTGACCCCACGACAGGGGTTTACGAGCAGTACTTC.

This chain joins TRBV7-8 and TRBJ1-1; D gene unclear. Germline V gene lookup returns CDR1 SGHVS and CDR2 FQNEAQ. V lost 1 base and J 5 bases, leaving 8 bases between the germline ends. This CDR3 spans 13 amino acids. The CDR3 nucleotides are TGTGCCAGCAGCTTAGTAACTAGGACTGAAGCTTTCTTT. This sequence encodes CASSLVTRTEAFF.

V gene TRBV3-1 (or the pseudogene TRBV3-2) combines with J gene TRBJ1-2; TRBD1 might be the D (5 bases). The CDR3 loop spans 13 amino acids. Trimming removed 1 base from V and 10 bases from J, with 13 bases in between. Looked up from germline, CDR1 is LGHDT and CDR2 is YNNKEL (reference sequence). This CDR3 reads CASSQGRNGAYTF. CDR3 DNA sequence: TGTGCCAGCAGCCAAGGGCGGAACGGGGCCTACACCTTC.

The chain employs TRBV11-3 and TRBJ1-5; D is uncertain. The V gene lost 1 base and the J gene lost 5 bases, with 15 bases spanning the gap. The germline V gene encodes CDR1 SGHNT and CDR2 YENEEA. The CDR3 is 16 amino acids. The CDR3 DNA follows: TGTGCCAGCAGCTTAGTGGGTAGGGTCCTTTATCAGCCCCAGCATTTT. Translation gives CASSLVGRVLYQPQHF. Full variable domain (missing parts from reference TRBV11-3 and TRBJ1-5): EAGVVQSPRYKIIEKKQPVAFWCNPISGHNTLYWYLQNLGQGPELLIRYENEEAVDDSQLPKDRFSAERLKGVDSTLKIQPAELGDSAVYLCASSLVGRVLYQPQHFGDGTRLSIL.

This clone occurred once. CDR3 sequence reads: CASSLATGWNNEQFF. The CDR3 region has the DNA TGTGCCAGCAGCTTAGCGACAGGCTGGAACAATGAGCAGTTCTTC. V is TRBV7-8 and J is TRBJ2-1; D may be TRBD1 (6 bases). The CDR3 loop spans 15 amino acids. Trimming removed 0 bases at V and 5 bases at J, with 11 bases between. The germline V gene has CDR1 SGHVS and CDR2 FQNEAQ.

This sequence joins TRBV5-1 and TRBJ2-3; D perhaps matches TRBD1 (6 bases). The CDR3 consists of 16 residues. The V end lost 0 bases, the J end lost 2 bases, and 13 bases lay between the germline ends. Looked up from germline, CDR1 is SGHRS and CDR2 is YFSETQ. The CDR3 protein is CASSLDRVYSTDTQYF. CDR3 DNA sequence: TGCGCCAGCAGCTTGGACAGGGTGTATTCCACAGATACGCAGTATTTT.

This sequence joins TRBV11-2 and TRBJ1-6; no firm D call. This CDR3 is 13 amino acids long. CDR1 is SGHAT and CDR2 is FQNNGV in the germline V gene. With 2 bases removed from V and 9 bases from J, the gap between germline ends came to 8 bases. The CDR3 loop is CASSLLGGSPLHF. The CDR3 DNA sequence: TGTGCCAGCAGCTTACTCGGAGGTTCACCCCTCCACTTT.

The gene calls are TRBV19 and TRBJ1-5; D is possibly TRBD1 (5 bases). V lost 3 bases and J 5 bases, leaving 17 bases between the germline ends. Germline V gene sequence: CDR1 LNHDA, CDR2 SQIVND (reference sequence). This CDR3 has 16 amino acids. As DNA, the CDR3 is TGTGCCAGTAGTATTCTTTTGGTCGGGGCCGATCAGCCCCAGCATTTT. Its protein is CASSILLVGADQPQHF.

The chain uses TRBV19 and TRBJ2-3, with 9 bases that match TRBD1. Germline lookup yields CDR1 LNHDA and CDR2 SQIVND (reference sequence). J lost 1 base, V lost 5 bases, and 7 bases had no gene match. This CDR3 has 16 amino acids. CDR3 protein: CASSVRQGVGTDTQYF. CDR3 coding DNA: TGTGCCAGTAGTGTGAGACAGGGGGTCGGCACAGATACGCAGTATTTT.

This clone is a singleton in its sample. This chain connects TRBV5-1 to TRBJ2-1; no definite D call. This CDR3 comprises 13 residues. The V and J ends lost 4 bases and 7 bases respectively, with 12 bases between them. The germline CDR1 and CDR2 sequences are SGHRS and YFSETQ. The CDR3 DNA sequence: TGCGCCAGCAGCCCCTGGGTTGGGAATGAGCAGTTCTTC. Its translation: CASSPWVGNEQFF.

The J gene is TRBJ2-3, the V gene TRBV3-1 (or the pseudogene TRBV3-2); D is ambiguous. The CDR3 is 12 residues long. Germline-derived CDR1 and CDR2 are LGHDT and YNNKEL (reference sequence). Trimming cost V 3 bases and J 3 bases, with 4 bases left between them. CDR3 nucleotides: TGTGCCAGCAGCCAGAGGACAGATACGCAGTATTTT. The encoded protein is CASSQRTDTQYF.

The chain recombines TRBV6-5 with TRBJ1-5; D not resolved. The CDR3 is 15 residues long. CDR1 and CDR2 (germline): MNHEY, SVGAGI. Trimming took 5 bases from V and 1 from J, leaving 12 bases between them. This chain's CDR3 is CASSQPYRSNQPQHF. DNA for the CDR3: TGTGCCAGCAGTCAACCTTATCGGAGCAATCAGCCCCAGCATTTT.

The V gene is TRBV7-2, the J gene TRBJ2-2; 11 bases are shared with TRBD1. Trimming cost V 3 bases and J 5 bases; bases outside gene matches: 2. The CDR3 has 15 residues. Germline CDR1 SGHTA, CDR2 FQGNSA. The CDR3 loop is CASSLGQGVTGELFF. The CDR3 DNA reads TGTGCCAGCAGCTTGGGACAGGGGGTAACCGGGGAGCTGTTTTTT.

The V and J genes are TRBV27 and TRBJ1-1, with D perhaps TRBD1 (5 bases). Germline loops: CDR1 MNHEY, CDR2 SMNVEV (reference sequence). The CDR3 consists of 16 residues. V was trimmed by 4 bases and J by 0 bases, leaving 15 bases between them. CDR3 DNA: TGTGCCAGCAGTTGGTCGGCTATACAGGTGAACACTGAAGCTTTCTTT. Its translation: CASSWSAIQVNTEAFF.

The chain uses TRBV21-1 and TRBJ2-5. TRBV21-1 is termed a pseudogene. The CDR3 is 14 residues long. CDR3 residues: CASSKGPWEETQYF. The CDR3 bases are TGTGCCAGCAGCAAAGGGCCATGGGAAGAGACCCAGTACTTC.

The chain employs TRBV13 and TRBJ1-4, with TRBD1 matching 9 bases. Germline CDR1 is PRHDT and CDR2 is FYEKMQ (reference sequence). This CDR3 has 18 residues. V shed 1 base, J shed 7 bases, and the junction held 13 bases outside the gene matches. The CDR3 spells CASSLVGHYRGPSEKLFF. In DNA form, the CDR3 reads TGTGCCAGCAGCTTAGTGGGTCACTACAGGGGGCCTAGTGAAAAACTGTTTTTT. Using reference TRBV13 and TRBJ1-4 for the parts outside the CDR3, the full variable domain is AAGVIQSPRHLIKEKRETATLKCYPIPRHDTVYWYQQGPGQDPQFLISFYEKMQSDKGSIPDRFSAQQFSDYHSELNMSSLELGDSALYFCASSLVGHYRGPSEKLFFGSGTQLSVL.

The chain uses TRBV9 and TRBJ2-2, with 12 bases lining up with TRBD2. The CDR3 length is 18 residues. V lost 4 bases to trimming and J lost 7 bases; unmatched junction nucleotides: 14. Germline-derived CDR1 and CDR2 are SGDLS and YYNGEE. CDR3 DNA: TGTGCCAGCAGCTCCCGGTTACTAGCGGGAGGATCCAGCGGGGAGCTGTTTTTT. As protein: CASSSRLLAGGSSGELFF.

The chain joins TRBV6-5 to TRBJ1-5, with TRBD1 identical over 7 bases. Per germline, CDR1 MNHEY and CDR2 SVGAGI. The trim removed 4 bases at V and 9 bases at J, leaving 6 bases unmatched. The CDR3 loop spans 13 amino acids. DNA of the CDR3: TGTGCCAGCAGTTTCGACAGGGACGGGCCCCAGCATTTT. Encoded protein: CASSFDRDGPQHF.

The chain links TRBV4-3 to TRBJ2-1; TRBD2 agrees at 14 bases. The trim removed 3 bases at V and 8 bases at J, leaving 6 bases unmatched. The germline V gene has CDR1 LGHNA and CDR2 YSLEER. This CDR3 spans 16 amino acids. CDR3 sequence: CASSHGTSGSGDEQFF. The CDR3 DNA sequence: TGCGCCAGCAGCCATGGGACTAGCGGGAGTGGCGATGAGCAGTTCTTC.

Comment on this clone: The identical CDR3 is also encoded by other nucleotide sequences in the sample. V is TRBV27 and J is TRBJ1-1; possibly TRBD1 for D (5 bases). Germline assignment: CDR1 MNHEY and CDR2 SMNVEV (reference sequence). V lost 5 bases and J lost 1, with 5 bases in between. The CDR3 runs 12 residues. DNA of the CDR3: TGTGCCAGCAGTACAGGGAACACTGAAGCTTTCTTT. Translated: CASSTGNTEAFF.

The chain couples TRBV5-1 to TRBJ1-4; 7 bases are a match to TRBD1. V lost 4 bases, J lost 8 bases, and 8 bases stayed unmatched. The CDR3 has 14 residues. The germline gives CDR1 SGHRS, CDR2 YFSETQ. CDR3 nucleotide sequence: TGCGCCAGCAGCCCCGGGACAGTTCGCGAAAAACTGTTTTTT. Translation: CASSPGTVREKLFF.

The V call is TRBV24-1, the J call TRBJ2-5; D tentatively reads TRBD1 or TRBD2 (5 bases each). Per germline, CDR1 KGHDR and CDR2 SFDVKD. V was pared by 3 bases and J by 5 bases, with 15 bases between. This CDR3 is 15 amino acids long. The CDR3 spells CATSDPGRKGETQYF. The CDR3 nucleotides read TGTGCCACCAGTGATCCGGGGCGGAAGGGGGAGACCCAGTACTTC.

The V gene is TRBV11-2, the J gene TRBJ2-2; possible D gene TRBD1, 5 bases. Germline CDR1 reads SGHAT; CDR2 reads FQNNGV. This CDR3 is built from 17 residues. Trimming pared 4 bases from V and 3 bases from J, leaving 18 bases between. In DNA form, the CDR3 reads TGTGCCAGCAGCTCCTACCTGCCCGACAGTTACACCGGGGAGCTGTTTTTT. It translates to CASSSYLPDSYTGELFF.

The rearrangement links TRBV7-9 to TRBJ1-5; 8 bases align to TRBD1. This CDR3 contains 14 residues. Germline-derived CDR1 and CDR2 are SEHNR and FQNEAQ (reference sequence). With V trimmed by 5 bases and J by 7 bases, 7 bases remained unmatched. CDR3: CASSRTGLEQPQHF. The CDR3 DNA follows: TGTGCCAGCAGCCGGACAGGGCTTGAGCAGCCCCAGCATTTT. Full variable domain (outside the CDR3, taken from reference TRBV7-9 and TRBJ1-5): DTGVSQNPRHKITKRGQNVTFRCDPISEHNRLYWYRQTLGQGPEFLTYFQNEAQLEKSRLLSDRFSAERPKGSFSTLEIQRTEQGDSAMYLCASSRTGLEQPQHFGDGTRLSIL.

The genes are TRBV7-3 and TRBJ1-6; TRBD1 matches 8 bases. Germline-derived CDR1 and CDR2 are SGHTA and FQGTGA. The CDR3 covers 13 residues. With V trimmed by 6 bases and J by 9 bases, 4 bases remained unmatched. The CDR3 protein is CASRQGGSSPLHF. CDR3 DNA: TGTGCCAGCAGACAGGGGGGCAGTTCACCCCTCCACTTT.

The CDR3 loop is CASSVRMSGGSYNEQFF. CDR3 DNA sequence: TGTGCCAGCAGCGTACGCATGTCAGGGGGCTCCTACAATGAGCAGTTCTTC. The V and J genes are TRBV7-2 and TRBJ2-1; TRBD1 matches at 7 bases. The CDR3 runs 17 residues. V gave up 5 bases and J gave up 0 bases; unmatched junction bases: 10. Germline CDR1 SGHTA, CDR2 FQGNSA.

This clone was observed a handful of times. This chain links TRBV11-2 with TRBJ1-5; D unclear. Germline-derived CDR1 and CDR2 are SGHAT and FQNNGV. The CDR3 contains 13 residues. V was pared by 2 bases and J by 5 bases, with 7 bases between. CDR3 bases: TGTGCCAGCAGCTTATCCACCTATCAGCCCCAGCATTTT. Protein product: CASSLSTYQPQHF.

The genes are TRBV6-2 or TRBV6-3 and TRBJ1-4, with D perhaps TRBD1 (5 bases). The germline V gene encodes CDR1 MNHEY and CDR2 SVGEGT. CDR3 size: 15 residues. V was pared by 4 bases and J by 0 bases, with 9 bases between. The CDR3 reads CASSSTGATNEKLFF. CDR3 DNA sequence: TGTGCCAGCAGTTCCACAGGCGCAACTAATGAAAAACTGTTTTTT.